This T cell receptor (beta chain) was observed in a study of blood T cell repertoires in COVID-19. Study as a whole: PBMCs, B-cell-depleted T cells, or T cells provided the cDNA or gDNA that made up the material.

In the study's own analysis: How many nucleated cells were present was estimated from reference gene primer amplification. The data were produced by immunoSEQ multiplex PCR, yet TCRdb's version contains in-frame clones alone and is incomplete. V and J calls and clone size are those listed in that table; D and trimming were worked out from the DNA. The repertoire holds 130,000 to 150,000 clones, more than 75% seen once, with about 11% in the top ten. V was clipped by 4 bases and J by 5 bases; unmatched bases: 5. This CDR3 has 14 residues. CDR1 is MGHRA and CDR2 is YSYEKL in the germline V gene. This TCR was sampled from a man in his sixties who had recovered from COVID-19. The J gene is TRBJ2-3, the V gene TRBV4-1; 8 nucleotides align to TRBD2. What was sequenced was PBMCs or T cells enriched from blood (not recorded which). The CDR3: CASSRRLALDTQYF. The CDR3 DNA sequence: TGCGCCAGCAGCCGACGACTAGCGTTAGATACGCAGTATTTT.